The 7 T cell receptor beta chains below come from one sample, sequenced in a study of B cell selection in AIRE deficiency. CD4+CD127+ cells were sorted as the conventional CD4 T cells. Using immunoSEQ multiplex PCR, the repertoire was profiled, and TCRdb retains in-frame clones only, with some absent. Of fewer than 25,000 clones in the sample, about 97% are singletons; the top ten hold roughly 0.3%. The sample comprised conventional CD4+ T cells sorted from PBMCs. The receptors originated from a human donor with AIRE deficiency.

This clone is a singleton in its sample. The chain has TRBV5-6 and TRBJ1-2, with no clear D. V lost 0 bases, J lost 5 bases, and 8 bases lay in between. The CDR3 spans 13 residues. Germline assignment: CDR1 SGHDT and CDR2 YYEEEE. The CDR3 reads CASSLGVTYGYTF. The CDR3, as DNA: TGTGCCAGCAGCTTGGGAGTTACTTATGGCTACACCTTC.

The chain employs TRBV7-2 and TRBJ2-7; TRBD1 is a possible D gene (6 bases). The CDR3 totals 14 residues. Germline V lookup: CDR1 SGHTA, CDR2 FQGNSA. Trimming took 6 bases from V and 1 from J, leaving 13 bases between them. Written as DNA, the CDR3 is TGTGCCAGCAGTTACCTTACAGGGTCCTACGAGCAGTACTTC. Its protein product is CASSYLTGSYEQYF.

J is TRBJ1-4 and V is TRBV11-3, with D possibly being TRBD1 (5 bases). The V end lost 5 bases, the J end lost 8 bases, and 15 bases lay between the germline ends. The CDR3 consists of 14 residues. In germline, CDR1 is SGHNT, CDR2 YENEEA. The CDR3 DNA reads as TGTGCCAGCAGCCTGGGGGGAGTATGGGAAAAACTGTTTTTT. Protein sequence: CASSLGGVWEKLFF.

This clone was seen once. V is TRBV5-6 and J is TRBJ1-2; a possible D gene is TRBD1 (5 bases). CDR1 and CDR2 from the germline V gene are SGHDT and YYEEEE. The CDR3 is 12 amino acids. The V end was cut by 1 base, the J end by 6 bases, with 7 bases between. The CDR3 nucleotides are TGTGCCAGCAGCTTGCGGGACCATGGCTACACCTTC. Protein: CASSLRDHGYTF.

This chain links TRBV7-3 with TRBJ2-5; D is tentatively TRBD1 or TRBD2 (5 bases each). CDR3 length equals 13 residues. CDR1 and CDR2 from the germline V gene are SGHTA and FQGTGA. Trimming left V 8 bases short and J 2 bases short, with 12 bases between. The CDR3 sequence: CASGRGRQETQYF. The DNA for the CDR3 is TGTGCCAGCGGCCGGGGCCGTCAAGAGACCCAGTACTTC. Full variable domain (rest looked up from reference TRBV7-3 and TRBJ2-5): GAGVSQTPSNKVTEKGKYVELRCDPISGHTALYWYRQSLGQGPEFLIYFQGTGAADDSGLPNDRFFAVRPEGSVSTLKIQRTERGDSAVYLCASGRGRQETQYFGPGTRLLVL.

This chain links TRBV6-1 with TRBJ1-2; 11 nucleotides align to TRBD1. Germline V gene lookup returns CDR1 MNHNS and CDR2 SASEGT. V shed 6 bases and J 7 bases; nucleotides not matched to a gene: 10. This CDR3 spans 15 amino acids. The CDR3, as DNA: TGTGCCAGCAGCCCCCAGGGACAGGGGGTAGGTGGCTACACCTTC. Residues: CASSPQGQGVGGYTF.

The chain recombines TRBV28 with TRBJ1-5; possibly TRBD1 for D (6 bases). Germline-derived CDR1 and CDR2 are MDHEN and SYDVKM. The length of the CDR3 is 15 residues. The V end lost 7 bases, the J end lost 7 bases, and 20 bases lay between the germline ends. CDR3 sequence reads: CASTEPSRQDQPQHF. DNA for the CDR3: TGTGCCAGCACCGAACCGAGCAGACAGGACCAGCCCCAGCATTTT.